Shown below are 24 T cell receptor beta chains from a single sample sequenced in a study of CD8+ T cells in alopecia areata (dated by TCRdb to the late 2010s). Cells from pooled mouse cutaneous lymph nodes were stained for CD4, CD8alpha, NKG2D, NKG2ACE and other markers and then sorted on a BD Influx. The protocol used for the library was the immunoSEQ multiplex PCR assay. RNA was extracted from all samples and reverse transcribed into cDNA, which served as template for TCR sequencing. TCRdb's version of the immuneACCESS table is confined to in-frame rearrangements and falls short of the full clone set. An unresolved V gene accounts for under half of the shortfall where checked; the remainder is of unknown origin. The table for this sample lists about 270,000 clones, none of them counted only once. The top ten hold 1.2% of the sample. The sequencing input was CD4+ T cells sorted from a lymph node. The source is a C3H/HeJ mouse with alopecia areata. For this strain, the MHC haplotype is H2-k.

This clone was found a few times. All gene names here are mouse names. The CDR3 end lies 4 residues beyond the end of the read and is filled in from the germline J gene. V and J are TRBV13-3 and TRBJ1-1, with D tentatively TRBD1 (5 bases). The CDR3 runs 12 residues. Germline V gene sequence: CDR1 NNHDY, CDR2 SYVADS. The sequenced CDR3 bases are TGTGCCAGCAGTGATGGGACACAA. Protein sequence: CASSDGTQ. The CDR3, in full, reads CASSDGTQEVFF.

Details on this clone: Gene and germline names: mouse. The sequenced part of the CDR3 DNA is TGTGCCAGCAGTGCGACTGGGGGGACGTATGCT. Its translation: CASSATGGTYA. The complete CDR3 protein is CASSATGGTYAEQFF. J is TRBJ2-1 and V is TRBV13-1, with 10 bases lining up with TRBD2. The read falls 4 residues short of the CDR3 end, and the missing part is taken from the germline J gene. The CDR3 sequence is 15 residues long. CDR1 and CDR2 (germline): NSHNY, SYGAGN. Trimming cost V 3 bases and J 4 bases; bases outside gene matches: 4.

This clone was detected a few times. Germline and genes: mouse. The read falls 4 residues short of the CDR3 end, and the missing part is taken from the germline J gene. The chain combines TRBV19 with TRBJ2-3, with D possibly TRBD1 on 6 matching bases. This CDR3 contains 14 residues. Germline CDR1 reads FNHDT; CDR2 reads SITEND (reference sequence). With 5 bases removed from V and 3 bases from J, the gap between germline ends came to 13 bases. Here the CDR3 reads CASSPPGHAETLYF. CDR3 DNA (partial): TGTGCCAGCAGCCCTCCGGGACACGCAGAA.

At least ten counts were recorded for this clone. Gene names follow the mouse nomenclature. The CDR3 end lies 4 residues beyond the end of the read and is filled in from the germline J gene. This chain connects TRBV13-1 to TRBJ2-7, with a weak D call TRBD2 (6 bases). CDR1 and CDR2 (germline): NSHNY, SYGAGN. Trimming pared 1 base from V and 0 bases from J, leaving 17 bases between. The CDR3 is 17 amino acids. The DNA read from the CDR3 is TGTGCCAGCAGTGATCCCCAAGACTGGAGGAGCTCCTAT. It yields the protein CASSDPQDWRSSY. The CDR3 in its entirety is CASSDPQDWRSSYEQYF.

This clone turned up a few times. The genes and germline here are from mouse. Coverage ceases 4 residues before the CDR3 finishes, and the germline J gene fills in the end. The V call is TRBV13-2, the J call TRBJ2-3; TRBD1 matches 8 bases. The CDR3 totals 16 residues. V dropped 3 bases and J dropped 1; count of bases not matched to a gene: 7. The germline V gene has CDR1 NNHNN and CDR2 SYGAGS (reference sequence). CDR3 bases read: TGTGCCAGCGGTGCCCCCGACAGGGGAGGTGCAGAA. Translating it yields CASGAPDRGGAE. In full, the CDR3 is CASGAPDRGGAETLYF.

This clone occurred a few times. Genes and germline are mouse. Read coverage stops 4 residues before the CDR3 terminus; the germline J gene supplies the remainder. J is TRBJ1-2 and V is TRBV1, with no clear D. The V end lost 2 bases, the J end lost 0 bases, and 4 bases lay between the germline ends. Germline V gene sequence: CDR1 NSQYPW, CDR2 LRSPGD (reference sequence). The CDR3 spans 13 residues. Incomplete CDR3 DNA: TGCACCTGCAGTGCACCAGCAAACTCC. Protein product: CTCSAPANS. The CDR3, in full, reads CTCSAPANSDYTF.

This clone was counted a few times. Germline and genes: mouse. The read finishes 3 residues shy of the CDR3 end, and the germline J gene is used to complete it. Other DNA sequences within the sample encode an identical CDR3. The chain combines TRBV13-1 with TRBJ1-6; 9 nucleotides align to TRBD1. TRBJ1-6 is sorted into the ORF group, with uncertain function. V shed 5 bases, J shed 1 base, and the junction held 1 base outside the gene matches. Germline V CDR1 and CDR2: NSHNY, SYGAGN. The CDR3 loop spans 15 amino acids. CDR3 bases read: TGTGCCAGCAGCGGGACAGGGTCCTATAATTCGCCC. Translation gives CASSGTGSYNSP. The full CDR3 is CASSGTGSYNSPLYF.

This clone came up a few times. Mouse gene names apply. Read coverage stops 4 residues before the CDR3 terminus; the germline J gene supplies the remainder. This CDR3 is also generated by other DNA sequences in the sample. V usage is TRBV1 and J usage is TRBJ2-1; D is possibly TRBD2 (6 bases). V was cut by 4 bases and J by 4 bases, with 8 bases left in between. The CDR3 is made up of 13 amino acids. CDR1 NSQYPW and CDR2 LRSPGD come from the germline V gene (reference sequence). The chain's CDR3 is CTCSGTAYAEQFF. The sequenced CDR3 bases are TGCACCTGCAGTGGGACTGCGTATGCT.

Regarding this clone: The genes are named according to mouse. Read sequence stops 4 residues before the CDR3 end, and the germline J gene provides the missing end. The chain carries TRBV13-1 and TRBJ2-2; TRBD1 matches 7 bases. The CDR3 is made up of 16 amino acids. Per germline, CDR1 NSHNY and CDR2 SYGAGN. V lost 2 bases to trimming and J lost 0 bases; unmatched junction nucleotides: 4. The covered CDR3 bases are TGTGCCAGCAGTGAGGGGACAGACACAAACACCGGG. This translates into CASSEGTDTNTG. The entire CDR3 sequence reads CASSEGTDTNTGQLYF.

This clone was recorded a few times. Mouse germline and gene names are used. With the read ending 3 residues before the CDR3 end, the germline J gene is used to fill in that end. The rearrangement uses TRBV31 and TRBJ1-6; 9 bases match TRBD1. TRBJ1-6 belongs to the ORF category, with a function that is uncertain. Germline CDR1 reads GKSSPN; CDR2 reads SITVG. After removal of 3 bases from V and 5 bases from J, the junction contained 5 bases not matched to a gene. This CDR3 contains 15 residues. CDR3 bases read: TGTGCCTGGAGCCTCCGGGACAGGGATAATTCGCCC. This gives the protein CAWSLRDRDNSP. The full CDR3 is CAWSLRDRDNSPLYF.

Comments on this clone: Genes and germline are mouse. The sequence runs out 4 residues before the end of the CDR3; the remainder is reconstructed from the germline J gene. Other DNA variants within this sample encode the same CDR3. This chain uses TRBV13-2 with TRBJ1-2; 11 positions agree with TRBD1. There are 15 residues in the CDR3. The junction had 2 bases not matched to a gene; V was cut back by 0 bases and J by 4 bases. Germline V gene sequence: CDR1 NNHNN, CDR2 SYGAGS (reference sequence). Incomplete CDR3 DNA: TGTGCCAGCGGTGATGCTGGGACAGGGGGCTCC. Translating gives CASGDAGTGGS. The whole CDR3 region reads CASGDAGTGGSDYTF.

This clone was counted a few times. Gene and germline names: mouse. The sequenced part of the CDR3 DNA is TGTGCCTGGAGTCTACACAGGGGCTCT. Translation gives CAWSLHRGS. From start to end, the CDR3 is CAWSLHRGSEQFF. The chain has TRBV31 and TRBJ2-1, with 7 bases aligning to TRBD1. The CDR3 end falls 4 residues outside the read, so it is completed with the germline J gene. The length of the CDR3 is 13 residues. Germline lookup yields CDR1 GKSSPN and CDR2 SITVG.

Concerning this clone: The germline and genes are mouse ones. The part of the CDR3 DNA that was read is TGTGCCAGCAGTCTATCCGGGACAGGAGAAAAC. It codes for CASSLSGTGEN. The complete CDR3 protein is CASSLSGTGENTLYF. The V gene is TRBV19, the J gene TRBJ2-4; TRBD1 matches at 8 bases. The missing CDR3 end, 4 residues past where the read stops, is filled in from the germline J gene. This CDR3 is 15 amino acids long. Germline CDR1 reads FNHDT; CDR2 reads SITEND (reference sequence).

Of note for this clone: These gene names are mouse names. Coverage ceases 4 residues before the CDR3 finishes, and the germline J gene fills in the end. Other DNA sequences in this sample translate to the same CDR3. V usage is TRBV19 and J usage is TRBJ2-3, with D perhaps matching TRBD1 (6 bases). Germline CDR1 FNHDT, CDR2 SITEND (reference sequence). This CDR3 is built from 14 residues. V was clipped by 2 bases and J by 1 base, with 8 bases between them. The part of the CDR3 DNA that was read is TGTGCCAGCAGTATCAGGGGCCGTGCAGAA. This codes for CASSIRGRAE. The entire CDR3 protein reads CASSIRGRAETLYF.

On this clone: Genes here carry mouse names. Read coverage stops 4 residues before the CDR3 terminus; the germline J gene supplies the remainder. This rearrangement joins TRBV19 to TRBJ2-3, with 9 bases matching TRBD1. This CDR3 contains 16 residues. J gave up 4 bases and V 1 base, and 7 bases lay outside the gene matches. In germline, CDR1 is FNHDT, CDR2 SITEND (reference sequence). The part of the CDR3 DNA that was read is TGTGCCAGCAGTATAATTCCTGGACAGGGGCCAGAA. Translation: CASSIIPGQGPE. The full CDR3 protein reads CASSIIPGQGPETLYF.

This clone has a handful of counts. The gene names here belong to mouse. The CDR3 goes on 4 residues after the read ends, and that part is filled in from the germline J gene. Other DNA sequences in the sample encode the same CDR3. The genes are TRBV13-1 and TRBJ2-3; 7 bases fit TRBD1. J gave up 0 bases and V 2 bases, and 3 bases lay outside the gene matches. CDR1 and CDR2 from the germline V gene are NSHNY and SYGAGN. The CDR3 totals 15 residues. The CDR3 bases that were read are TGTGCCAGCAGTGAGGGACAGAATAGTGCAGAA. Amino acid sequence: CASSEGQNSAE. The full CDR3 is CASSEGQNSAETLYF.

In its sample, this clone was seen a few times. Gene names are mouse gene names. The read ends 4 residues shy of where the CDR3 ends; the end is completed using the germline J gene. The same CDR3 also results from other DNA sequences found in this sample. The rearrangement links TRBV5 to TRBJ2-7; 11 bases are a match to TRBD2. V shed 1 base, J shed 0 bases, and the junction held 5 bases outside the gene matches. Germline values: CDR1 LGHNA, CDR2 YNLKQL (reference sequence). The CDR3 is 17 amino acids. This chain's CDR3 is CASSQGTGGRSSYEQYF. The covered CDR3 bases are TGTGCCAGCAGCCAAGGGACTGGGGGGCGGAGCTCCTAT.

This clone appeared a few times. The gene names here belong to mouse. The read ends 4 residues before the CDR3 terminus; that terminus is restored from the germline J gene. The V gene is TRBV5, the J gene TRBJ2-2; 9 bases match TRBD1. J lost 3 bases, V lost 5 bases, and 4 bases had no gene match. The CDR3 runs 15 residues. The germline gives CDR1 LGHNA, CDR2 YNLKQL (reference sequence). The sequenced part of the CDR3 DNA is TGTGCCAGCAGCACCCGGGACAGGGACACCGGG. It yields the protein CASSTRDRDTG. The complete CDR3 reads CASSTRDRDTGQLYF.

This clone was seen a few times. Gene names refer to mouse genes. The DNA ends 4 residues before the CDR3 does, and the rest of the CDR3 is filled in from the germline J gene. The J gene is TRBJ2-1, the V gene TRBV13-1; maybe TRBD1 (5 bases). The CDR3 has 12 residues. Germline V gene sequence: CDR1 NSHNY, CDR2 SYGAGN. CDR3 DNA, as far as it was read: TGTGCCAGCAGTGGGCCAGGGACT. Its translation: CASSGPGT. The entire CDR3 sequence reads CASSGPGTEQFF.

Comments on this clone: Gene names follow the mouse nomenclature. CDR3 DNA, as far as it was read: TGTGCTAGCAGTCACCAGGGGAGACGCACCGGG. Translating gives CASSHQGRRTG. The whole CDR3 region reads CASSHQGRRTGQLYF. J is TRBJ2-2 and V is TRBV17; tentative D call: TRBD1 (6 bases). The CDR3 extends 4 residues past the end of the read, so its final part is completed from the germline J gene. Germline CDR1 and CDR2: MNHDT and YYDKIL. Trimming left V 5 bases short and J 4 bases short, with 14 bases between. This CDR3 contains 15 residues.

Note on this clone: Mouse names are used for the genes. The read terminates 4 residues before the CDR3 end, so the remaining end is supplied by the germline J gene. The sample carries other DNA sequences with the same CDR3. The genes are TRBV13-1 and TRBJ1-2, with D possibly being TRBD1 (5 bases). V dropped 4 bases and J dropped 4 bases, with 8 bases sitting between them. CDR1 NSHNY and CDR2 SYGAGN come from the germline V gene. The CDR3 has 12 amino acids. This CDR3 is CASSQGGSDYTF. The DNA read from the CDR3 is TGTGCCAGCAGTCAGGGAGGCTCC.

This clone has a handful of counts. Gene names refer to mouse genes. The sequenced fragment ends 4 residues before the CDR3 boundary, so the rest is inferred from the germline J gene. This chain joins TRBV3 and TRBJ2-5; D might be TRBD2 (6 bases). Trimming stripped 1 base from V and 0 bases from J, with 11 bases between. The CDR3 is 16 amino acids. Germline CDR1 is SNHLY and CDR2 is FYNGKV (reference sequence). The CDR3 loop reads CASSLVMGDNQDTQYF. The covered CDR3 bases are TGTGCCAGCAGCTTAGTTATGGGGGATAACCAAGAC.

This clone has only a few counts. Gene labels here are mouse ones. Read data end 4 residues before the CDR3 end; the end is taken from the germline J gene. The sample has other DNA sequences that encode this CDR3 too. This rearrangement joins TRBV31 to TRBJ2-3, with 8 positions matching TRBD2. CDR1 and CDR2 (germline): GKSSPN, SITVG. The length of the CDR3 is 15 residues. Trimming at V came to 0 bases and at J to 0 bases, leaving 2 bases not matched to a gene. The part of the CDR3 DNA that was read is TGTGCCTGGAGTCTAGGGGGGGCTAGTGCAGAA. Translating it yields CAWSLGGASAE. The entire CDR3 protein reads CAWSLGGASAETLYF.

A word on this clone: A much larger clone differs by one base, so this may be a read error. Mouse gene names and germline throughout. The sequenced fragment ends 4 residues before the CDR3 boundary, so the rest is inferred from the germline J gene. The same CDR3 is also encoded by other DNA sequences in this sample. V and J are TRBV31 and TRBJ2-1, with 9 bases identical to TRBD2. Trimming removed 1 base from V and 3 bases from J; junction bases left unmatched: 1. The CDR3 contains 14 residues. CDR1 and CDR2 (germline): GKSSPN, SITVG. CDR3 sequence reads: CAWSQLGGYAEQFF. The covered CDR3 bases are TGTGCCTGGAGTCAACTGGGGGGCTATGCT.